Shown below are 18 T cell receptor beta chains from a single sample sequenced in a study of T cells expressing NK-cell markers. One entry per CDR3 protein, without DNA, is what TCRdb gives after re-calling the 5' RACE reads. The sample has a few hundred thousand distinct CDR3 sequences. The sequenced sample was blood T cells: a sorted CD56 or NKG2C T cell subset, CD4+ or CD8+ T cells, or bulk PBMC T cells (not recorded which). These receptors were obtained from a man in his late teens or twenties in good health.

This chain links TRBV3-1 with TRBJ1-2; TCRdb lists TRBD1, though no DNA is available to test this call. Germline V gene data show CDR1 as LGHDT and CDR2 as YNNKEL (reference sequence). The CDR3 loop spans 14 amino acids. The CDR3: CASSQRGGAKGYTF.

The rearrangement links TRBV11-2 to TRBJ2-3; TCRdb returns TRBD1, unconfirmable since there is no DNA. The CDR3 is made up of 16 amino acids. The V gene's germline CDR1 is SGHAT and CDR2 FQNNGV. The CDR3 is CASSLGGDRIPYTQYF.

The CDR3 protein is CASSLAVLAGGNGDTQYF. The V call is TRBV5-1, the J call TRBJ2-3; TCRdb lists TRBD2, though no DNA is available to test this call. Germline V gene lookup returns CDR1 SGHRS and CDR2 YFSETQ. The CDR3 consists of 18 residues.

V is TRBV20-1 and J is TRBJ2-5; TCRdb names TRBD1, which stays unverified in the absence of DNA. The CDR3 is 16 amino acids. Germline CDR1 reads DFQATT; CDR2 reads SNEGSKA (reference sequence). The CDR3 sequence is CSARDRPTGVGETQYF.

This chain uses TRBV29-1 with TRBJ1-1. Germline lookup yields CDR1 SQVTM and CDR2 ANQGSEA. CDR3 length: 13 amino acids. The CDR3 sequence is CSGEEGMGTEAFF.

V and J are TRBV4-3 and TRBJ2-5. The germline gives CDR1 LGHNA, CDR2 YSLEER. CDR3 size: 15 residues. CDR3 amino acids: CASSPGLGNLETQYF.

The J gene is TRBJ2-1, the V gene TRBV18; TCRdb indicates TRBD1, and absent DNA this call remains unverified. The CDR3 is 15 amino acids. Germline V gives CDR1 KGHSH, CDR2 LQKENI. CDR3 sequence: CASSQSTGGPNEQFF. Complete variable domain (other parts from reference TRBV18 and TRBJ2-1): NAGVMQNPRHLVRRRGQEARLRCSPMKGHSHVYWYRQLPEEGLKFMVYLQKENIIDESGMPKERFSAEFPKEGPSILRIQQVVRGDSAAYFCASSQSTGGPNEQFFGPGTRLTVL.

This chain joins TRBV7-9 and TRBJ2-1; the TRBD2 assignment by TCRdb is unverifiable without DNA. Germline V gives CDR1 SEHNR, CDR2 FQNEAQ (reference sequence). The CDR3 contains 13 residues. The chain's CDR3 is CASKDSGNNEQFF.

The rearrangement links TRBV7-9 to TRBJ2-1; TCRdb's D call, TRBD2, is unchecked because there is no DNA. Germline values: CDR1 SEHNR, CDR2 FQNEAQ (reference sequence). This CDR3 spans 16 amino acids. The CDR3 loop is CASSGPRASGRNEQFF. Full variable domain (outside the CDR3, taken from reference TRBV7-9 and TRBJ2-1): DTGVSQNPRHKITKRGQNVTFRCDPISEHNRLYWYRQTLGQGPEFLTYFQNEAQLEKSRLLSDRFSAERPKGSFSTLEIQRTEQGDSAMYLCASSGPRASGRNEQFFGPGTRLTVL.

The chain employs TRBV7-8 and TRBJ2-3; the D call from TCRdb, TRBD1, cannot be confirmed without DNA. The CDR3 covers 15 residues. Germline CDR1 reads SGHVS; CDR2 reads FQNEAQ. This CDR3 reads CASRPGSTSTDTQYF.

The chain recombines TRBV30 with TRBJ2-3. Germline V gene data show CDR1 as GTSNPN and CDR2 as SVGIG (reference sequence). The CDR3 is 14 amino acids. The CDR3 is CAWSSGRGRDTQYF.

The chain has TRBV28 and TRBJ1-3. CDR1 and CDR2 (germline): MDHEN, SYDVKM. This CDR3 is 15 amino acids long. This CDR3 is CASSLVVGLGNTIYF.

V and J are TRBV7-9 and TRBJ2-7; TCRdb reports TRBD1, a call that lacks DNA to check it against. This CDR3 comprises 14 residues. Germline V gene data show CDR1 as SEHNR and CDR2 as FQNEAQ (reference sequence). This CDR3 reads CASSLAPGTYEQYF.

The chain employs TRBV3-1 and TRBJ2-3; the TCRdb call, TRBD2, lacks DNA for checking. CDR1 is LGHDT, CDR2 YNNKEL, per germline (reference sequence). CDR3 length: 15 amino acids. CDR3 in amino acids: CATQESSGSTDTQYF.

The CDR3 here is CASSPQGRSYGYTF. The rearrangement uses TRBV6-1 and TRBJ1-2; TCRdb returns TRBD1, unconfirmable since there is no DNA. CDR1 MNHNS and CDR2 SASEGT come from the germline V gene. The length of the CDR3 is 14 residues.

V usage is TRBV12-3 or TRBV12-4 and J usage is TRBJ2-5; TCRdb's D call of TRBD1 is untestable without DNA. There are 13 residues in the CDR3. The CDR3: CASSRTGIETQYF.

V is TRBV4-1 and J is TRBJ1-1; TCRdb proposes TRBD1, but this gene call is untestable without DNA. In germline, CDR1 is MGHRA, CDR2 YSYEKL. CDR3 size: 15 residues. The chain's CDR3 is CASSQLQDADTEAFF.

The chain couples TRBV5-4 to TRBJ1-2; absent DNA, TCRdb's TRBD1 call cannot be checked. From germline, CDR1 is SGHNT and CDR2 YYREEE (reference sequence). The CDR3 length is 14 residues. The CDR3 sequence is CASSLAPTGYGYTF.